Listed below are T cell receptor beta chains from one sample, sequenced in a study of T cell clones after liver transplantation. Generated by immunoSEQ multiplex PCR, the TCRdb table keeps only in-frame clones and is missing some. The sample contains some 34,000 clones, about 94% of which appear only once. The sample was CD8+ T cells from blood, taken 12 months after liver transplant. Receptors originate from a human patient who received a liver transplant. Some T cells here may be from the graft donor. Each CDR3 is given with its conserved first and last residue. The order of the fields is J gene, clone size, V gene, D gene, CDR3 DNA, CDR3 protein. D genes are given only for firm matches. Clone size, where shown, is once, few, many, or a class for clones that have expanded.

>TRBJ1-5|-|TRBV10-2|-
TGCGCCAGCAGTGAGTTCGGGGTTCAGCCCCAGCATTTT
CASSEFGVQPQHF
>TRBJ2-1|-|TRBV7-9|-
TGTGCCAGCAGCGTGACTACGTACAATGAGCAGTTCTTC
CASSVTTYNEQFF
>TRBJ2-3|-|TRBV7-9|-
TGTGCCAGCAGCTTAACTCGGAGCGGCACAGATACGCAGTATTTT
CASSLTRSGTDTQYF
>TRBJ2-7|-|TRBV29-1|TRBD1
TGCAGCGTCGGAGGACAGGGGTCCTACGAGCAGTACTTC
CSVGGQGSYEQYF
>TRBJ2-7|-|TRBV4-2|TRBD2
TGTGCCAGCAGCCAAGAAACTAGCGGGAGCTACGAGCAGTACTTC
CASSQETSGSYEQYF
>TRBJ1-2|-|TRBV4-1|-
TGCGCCAGCAGCCAAGATAGCAGGGTGCGCGGCTACACCTTC
CASSQDSRVRGYTF
>TRBJ1-2|-|TRBV19|-
TGTGCCAGTAGTACGACGTTTGGACTGAGCCTCTATGGCTACACCTTC
CASSTTFGLSLYGYTF
>TRBJ2-1|-|TRBV30|-
TGTGCCTGGATAATAGACAATGAGCAGTTCTTC
CAWIIDNEQFF
>TRBJ2-2|-|TRBV4-1|-
TGCGCCAGCAGCCAAGAGTGGGGGTCCTGGGAGCTGTTTTTT
CASSQEWGSWELFF
>TRBJ2-1|-|TRBV11-2|-
TGTGCCAGCAGCTTAGAGGGCAGGGAGGAGTTCTTC
CASSLEGREEFF
>TRBJ2-1|-|TRBV19|-
TGTGCCAGTAGTAAAGGCCTTGGTGAGCAGTTCTTC
CASSKGLGEQFF
>TRBJ2-5|-|TRBV6-1|-
TGTGCCAGCAGTGAAGCCAGACGTTCAGGGCCGGGGGAGACCCAGTACTTC
CASSEARRSGPGETQYF
>TRBJ2-7|-|TRBV10-3|-
TGTGCCATCGGGGCAGCCGAGCAGTACTTC
CAIGAAEQYF
>TRBJ2-2|-|TRBV7-2|TRBD2
TGTGCCAGGACCGGGACTAGCGGGACCGGGGAGCTGTTTTTT
CARTGTSGTGELFF
>TRBJ2-3|-|TRBV2|TRBD2
TGTGCCAGCCCTCCCGGGACTAGTGGTACCACAGATACGCAGTATTTT
CASPPGTSGTTDTQYF
>TRBJ2-5|-|TRBV7-9|TRBD2
TGTGCCAGCAGCTTTTGGCCTACTAGCGGGAGGAAAGAGACCCAGTACTTC
CASSFWPTSGRKETQYF
>TRBJ2-3|-|TRBV4-3|-
TGCGCCAGCAGCCTCAGCCGCGGGGTAACTAGCACAGATACGCAGTATTTT
CASSLSRGVTSTDTQYF
>TRBJ2-5|-|TRBV19|-
TGTGCCAGTAGTATAGGAACTAGAGATGGGACCCAGTACTTC
CASSIGTRDGTQYF
>TRBJ2-2|-|TRBV10-3|TRBD2
TGTGCCATCAGTGACTCGACTAGCGGGGGCACCGGGGAGCTGTTTTTT
CAISDSTSGGTGELFF
>TRBJ2-5|-|TRBV7-2|TRBD2
TGTGCCAGCAGCTTAAGGACTAGCGGGAGGGAGGAGACCCAGTACTTC
CASSLRTSGREETQYF
>TRBJ1-1|-|TRBV4-2|-
TGTGCCAGCAGCCAAGATCCTGGGGCGTTAAACACTGAAGCTTTCTTT
CASSQDPGALNTEAFF
>TRBJ2-7|once|TRBV6-1|TRBD2
TGTGCCAGCAGTGGTCCGGGACTAGCGGGATTTACCTACGAGCAGTACTTC
CASSGPGLAGFTYEQYF
>TRBJ2-3|-|TRBV19|-
TGTGCCAGTAGTCCCTGGGACGGAACAGATACGCAGTATTTT
CASSPWDGTDTQYF
>TRBJ2-5|-|TRBV4-2|TRBD1
TGTGCCAGCAGCCCATCGACAGGGAGCTTAGAGACCCAGTACTTC
CASSPSTGSLETQYF
>TRBJ2-7|-|TRBV5-4|-
TGTGCCAGCAGCCCACAAGGGGGGAGCTTTTCCGAGCAGTACTTC
CASSPQGGSFSEQYF
>TRBJ1-2|-|TRBV7-9|-
TGTGCCAGCAGCTCCCCTGACGGGTTCGGTGGCTACACCTTC
CASSSPDGFGGYTF
>TRBJ2-1|-|TRBV27|TRBD2
TGTGCCAGCAGCCGACCGGGACTAGCCTTTTACCATGAGCAGTTCTTC
CASSRPGLAFYHEQFF
>TRBJ2-7|-|TRBV7-8|-
TGTGCCAGCAGCTTAGAGCACCGGGACCCGGAGCAGTACTTC
CASSLEHRDPEQYF
>TRBJ2-3|-|TRBV28|-
TGTGCCAGCAGTTTCACAGATACGCAGTATTTT
CASSFTDTQYF
>TRBJ2-2|-|TRBV7-7|-
TGTGCTAGCAGCCCGGGGGCGGGCGGCGGGGAGCTGTTTTTT
CASSPGAGGGELFF
>TRBJ1-4|-|TRBV25-1|-
TGTGCCAGCAGAGATACCGACAGCCAGAATGAAAAACTGTTTTTT
CASRDTDSQNEKLFF
>TRBJ2-7|few|TRBV6-1|-
TGTGCCAGCAAGAGCGGGCGCCTGGAGCAGTACTTC
CASKSGRLEQYF
>TRBJ2-3|-|TRBV9|-
TGTGCCAGCAGCTCGGGTGGGCAGGATGCAGATACGCAGTATTTT
CASSSGGQDADTQYF
>TRBJ2-1|-|TRBV6-1|-
TGTGCCAGCAGTGGGTTTTCGAGGGCCTCCCTGGATGAGCAGTTCTTC
CASSGFSRASLDEQFF
>TRBJ1-1|-|TRBV9|-
TGTGCCAGCAGCGTAGAACAGGGAAGTGAAGCTTTCTTT
CASSVEQGSEAFF
>TRBJ1-1|-|TRBV7-9|-
TGTGCCAGCAGCGCCCACCCTGAAGCTTTCTTT
CASSAHPEAFF
>TRBJ2-7|once|TRBV27|-
TGTGCCAGCAGCTCTGGGGCCTACGAGCAGTACTTC
CASSSGAYEQYF
>TRBJ2-6|-|TRBV19|-
TGTGCCAGTAGTATGGCTGCGGGACAGTGGAACTCTGGGGCCAACGTCCTGACTTTC
CASSMAAGQWNSGANVLTF
>TRBJ1-1|-|TRBV19|-
TGTGCCAGTACCGGGGGTCTCGACACTGAAGCTTTCTTT
CASTGGLDTEAFF
>TRBJ2-7|-|TRBV28|-
TGTGCCAGCAGTTTCCAACGGAACTCCTACGAGCAGTACTTC
CASSFQRNSYEQYF
>TRBJ2-7|-|TRBV4-1|-
TGCGCCAGCAGCCAAGATCTTGCACGGAGCTACGAGCAGTACTTC
CASSQDLARSYEQYF
>TRBJ2-7|-|TRBV27|-
TGTGCCAGCAGTTTACTCGGCAGGGACTACGAGCAGTACTTC
CASSLLGRDYEQYF
>TRBJ2-3|-|TRBV10-2|-
TGCGCCAGCAGTGAGTTAACAGATACGCAGTATTTT
CASSELTDTQYF
>TRBJ2-7|-|TRBV9|-
TGTGCCAGCAGCGCTGGAGGGGCAGTAACCTACGAGCAGTACTTC
CASSAGGAVTYEQYF
>TRBJ1-1|-|TRBV9|TRBD1
TGTGCCAGCAGCACGACAGGGGGCCGTACTGAAGCTTTCTTT
CASSTTGGRTEAFF
>TRBJ2-3|-|TRBV4-2|-
TGTGCCAGCAGCCAGCAAACAAGACAAACGGGATGGGGCACAGATACGCAGTATTTT
CASSQQTRQTGWGTDTQYF
>TRBJ2-7|-|TRBV4-2|TRBD2
TGTGCCAGCAGCCAAGTGTTTGGCGGGAGAAACTACGAGCAGTACTTC
CASSQVFGGRNYEQYF
>TRBJ2-7|-|TRBV11-2|TRBD2
TGTGCCAGCAGCTTAGTCGCTAGCGGGAGAAGTAGGGAGCAGTACTTC
CASSLVASGRSREQYF
>TRBJ2-3|-|TRBV13|TRBD1
TGTGCCAGCAGCCTGACAGGGGGCGCTGAAGATACGCAGTATTTT
CASSLTGGAEDTQYF
>TRBJ2-7|-|TRBV2|-
TGTGCCAGCAAGGGCAGGGTCTACGAGCAGTACTTC
CASKGRVYEQYF
>TRBJ2-7|-|TRBV6-5|TRBD2
TGTGCCAGCAGTGGGGGACTAGCGGGATACTACGAGCAGTACTTC
CASSGGLAGYYEQYF
>TRBJ2-1|-|TRBV5-4|TRBD1
TGTGCCAGCAGCGGGATAGACAGGGTCTCCTACAATGAGCAGTTCTTC
CASSGIDRVSYNEQFF
>TRBJ2-2|-|TRBV6-6|TRBD1
TGTGCCAGCAGTTACGGGACAGGGGACACCGGGGAGCTGTTTTTT
CASSYGTGDTGELFF